A selection of T cell receptor beta chains follows, all from one sample in a study of blood T cell repertoires in COVID-19. Method: immunoSEQ multiplex PCR; TCRdb's copy keeps in-frame clones and lacks some. The repertoire holds 45,000 to 55,000 clones, with around 84% as singletons. The specimen was peripheral blood. The origin of the receptors is a man aged 70-80 years with active COVID-19. CDR3s include the opening cysteine and the closing phenylalanine or tryptophan. Fields, in order: clone size, J gene, V gene, D gene, CDR3 DNA, CDR3 protein. The D gene is left open where the match is weak. Not all rows give a size; the values are once, few, many and, for expanded clones, a class.

NA	TRBJ2-5	TRBV2	TRBD2	TGTAGTACTAGCGGGGATCAAGAGACCCAGTACTTC	CSTSGDQETQYF
NA	TRBJ1-5	TRBV9	TRBD1	TGTGCCAGCAGCCTTAGGGGACAGTTCAATCAGCCCCAGCATTTT	CASSLRGQFNQPQHF
NA	TRBJ1-1	TRBV6-5	TRBD1	TGTGCCAGCAGTTATGACAGGGAGGTGGGAAACACTGAAGCTTTCTTT	CASSYDREVGNTEAFF
NA	TRBJ1-6	TRBV12-2	NA	TGTGCAAGTCGCCCCGGACCCATCGGGGTCTCACCCCTCCACTTT	CASRPGPIGVSPLHF
once	TRBJ1-6	TRBV5-6	TRBD1	TGTGCCAGCAGCACGGGACAGGGAGGGCCCACCTCACCGGGGATTTTT	CASSTGQGGPTSPGIF
NA	TRBJ2-3	TRBV10-3	NA	TGTGCCATATCAGGGGCGTCTAGCACAGATACGCAGTATTTT	CAISGASSTDTQYF
many	TRBJ2-5	TRBV6-2/TRBV6-3	TRBD2	TGTGCCAGCAGTTACCTCTTTGGCGGGGGGAACCAAGAGACCCAGTACTTC	CASSYLFGGGNQETQYF
NA	TRBJ1-1	TRBV6-5	NA	TGTGCCAGCAGTTCTCGACAGGAGGCGAACACTGAAGCTTTCTTT	CASSSRQEANTEAFF
NA	TRBJ1-2	TRBV19	TRBD1	TGTGCCAGTAGTATAGAAGCCGGGACAGCTTTTTCCTATGGCTACACCTTC	CASSIEAGTAFSYGYTF
NA	TRBJ2-5	TRBV27	TRBD1	TGTGCCAGCAGTCGAACACAGGGGGCGGAGGAGACCCAGTACTTC	CASSRTQGAEETQYF
NA	TRBJ2-7	TRBV6-5	NA	TGTGCCAGCAGTTACTCTCCGGGACTCCTATACGAGCAGTACTTC	CASSYSPGLLYEQYF
NA	TRBJ2-5	TRBV6-6	NA	TGTGCCAGCAGTTACTCAAACAGGGGACTCCAAGAGACCCAGTACTTC	CASSYSNRGLQETQYF
NA	TRBJ2-2	TRBV7-3	NA	TGTGCCAGCAGCCCGGACTTCAACGGGGAGCTGTTTTTT	CASSPDFNGELFF
NA	TRBJ1-2	TRBV7-2	NA	TGTGCCAGCAGCCCGCCGGGAGGGGATAATGGCTACACCTTC	CASSPPGGDNGYTF
NA	TRBJ1-2	TRBV10-3	NA	TGTGCCATCAGTGAGTCGACAGCCGGGGGCTACACCTTC	CAISESTAGGYTF
NA	TRBJ1-1	TRBV11-2	NA	TGTGCCAGCAGCCTCGGGTGGGACACTGAAGCTTTCTTT	CASSLGWDTEAFF
once	TRBJ2-3	TRBV6-5	NA	TGTGCCAGCAGTTGGGGAGGTGGATCAGATACGCAGTATTTT	CASSWGGGSDTQYF
NA	TRBJ1-5	TRBV6-1	NA	TGTGCCAGCAGTGAGGAGCCAGGGGCGCCCCAGCATTTT	CASSEEPGAPQHF
few	TRBJ2-7	TRBV27	NA	TGTGCCAGCAGCTTCGGACAGGGAGGGGGATCCTACGAGCAGTACTTC	CASSFGQGGGSYEQYF
NA	TRBJ1-1	TRBV11-2	NA	TGTGCCAGCAATCCGACCCTAGGGGGAACCACTGAAGCTTTCTTT	CASNPTLGGTTEAFF
NA	TRBJ1-2	TRBV4-2	NA	TGTGCCAGCAGCCAGGAGGGGAAGAACTATGGCTACACCTTC	CASSQEGKNYGYTF
NA	TRBJ1-1	TRBV5-1	NA	TGCGCCAGCAGCTTGGCCGGGTTGGGAGACACTGAAGCTTTCTTT	CASSLAGLGDTEAFF
once	TRBJ1-5	TRBV25-1	NA	TGTGCCAGCGGGGAGCTAATCGGGCCCCAGCATTTT	CASGELIGPQHF
NA	TRBJ2-7	TRBV7-2	TRBD2	TGTGCCAGCAGCTTAGGCGGACTAGAGGAGTACTTC	CASSLGGLEEYF
NA	TRBJ2-4	TRBV9	TRBD1	TGTGCCAGCAGCCCTGGGACAGGCGAAAACATTCAGTACTTC	CASSPGTGENIQYF
NA	TRBJ2-1	TRBV11-3	NA	TGTGCCAGCAACCGAGGGGGTTACGATGAGCAGTTCTTC	CASNRGGYDEQFF
NA	TRBJ2-5	TRBV5-1	TRBD1	TGCGCCAGCAGCTTAGACAGGGCTCAAGAGACCCAGTACTTC	CASSLDRAQETQYF
NA	TRBJ2-5	TRBV7-6	TRBD2	TGTGCCAGCAGCTTAGAGGGCGCGGGGGGATACGGGACCCAGTACTTC	CASSLEGAGGYGTQYF
NA	TRBJ1-1	TRBV7-2	NA	TGTGCCACCCTCCGGGTGAACACTGAAGCTTTCTTT	CATLRVNTEAFF
NA	TRBJ2-7	TRBV7-6	NA	TGTGCCAGCAGCTTAGCTAGGAAGGGGATCAACGAGCAGTACTTC	CASSLARKGINEQYF
NA	TRBJ1-2	TRBV30	NA	TGTGCCTGGAGTACCCGGACAGCTGTGAGTGAGGGCTACACCTTC	CAWSTRTAVSEGYTF
once	TRBJ1-1	TRBV6-6	NA	TGTGCCAGCGGGGTCCCCAGGGGACCCTCCACTGAAGCTTTCTTT	CASGVPRGPSTEAFF
NA	TRBJ2-7	TRBV5-4	TRBD1	TGTGCCAGCAGCCCTACCCCGGGACAGGAATTTGAGCAGTACTTC	CASSPTPGQEFEQYF
NA	TRBJ1-4	TRBV6-5	NA	TGTGCCAGCAGTACCTCGGGGAGGGGAAATGAAAAACTGTTTTTT	CASSTSGRGNEKLFF
few	TRBJ1-1	TRBV5-6	NA	TGTGCCAGCAGCCCTCAGGGGTTCGGCACTGAAGCTTTCTTT	CASSPQGFGTEAFF
NA	TRBJ2-1	TRBV7-3	TRBD1	TGTGCCAGCAGCCCGAGACAGGGAACCTACAATGAGCAGTTCTTC	CASSPRQGTYNEQFF
NA	TRBJ1-4	TRBV9	NA	TGTGCCAGCAGCCCTTCCCCAACAAATGAAAAACTGTTTTTT	CASSPSPTNEKLFF
NA	TRBJ1-2	TRBV5-1	NA	TGCGCCAGCAGCCCGGGTCGGGTTTGGGGCTACACCTTC	CASSPGRVWGYTF
NA	TRBJ1-2	TRBV4-1	NA	TGCGCCAGCAGCCCTAGCGCTGCGACGAACTATGGCTACACCTTC	CASSPSAATNYGYTF
NA	TRBJ1-5	TRBV7-9	NA	TGTGCCAGCAGCTTATCCGGCGGTCAGCCCCAGCATTTT	CASSLSGGQPQHF
NA	TRBJ2-3	TRBV19	TRBD1	TGTGCCAGTAGTATGGACAGGGGGTGGACAGATACGCAGTATTTT	CASSMDRGWTDTQYF
NA	TRBJ1-1	TRBV27	TRBD1	TGTGCCAGCAGTTTAGGGACAGTCGGCACTGAAGCTTTCTTT	CASSLGTVGTEAFF
NA	TRBJ1-2	TRBV6-4	TRBD1	TGTGCCAGCAGCCCGGGACAGGGGGGCTATGGCTACACCTTC	CASSPGQGGYGYTF
NA	TRBJ2-7	TRBV6-2/TRBV6-3	NA	TGTGCCAGCAGTTACACATCCTACGAGCAGTACTTC	CASSYTSYEQYF
NA	TRBJ1-2	TRBV11-3	NA	TGTGCCAGCAGCTTACAGGGAGGTGGCTACACCTTC	CASSLQGGGYTF
NA	TRBJ1-2	TRBV19	NA	TGTGCCAGTAGCCACAGGGTCTACGGCTACACCTTC	CASSHRVYGYTF
NA	TRBJ2-3	TRBV11-2	NA	TGTGCCAGCAGCTCGTGGGGCCGCACAGATACGCAGTATTTT	CASSSWGRTDTQYF
few	TRBJ2-2	TRBV11-2	NA	TGTGCCAGCAGTTACTCGGGACTGCTCACCGGGGAGCTGTTTTTT	CASSYSGLLTGELFF
NA	TRBJ2-3	TRBV5-1	NA	TGCGCCAGCTCCCGGGTTCCAGAGAGCGCAGATACGCAGTATTTT	CASSRVPESADTQYF
NA	TRBJ2-3	TRBV7-2	NA	TGTGCCAGCAGGCTCCGACAGGGCACAGATACGCAGTATTTT	CASRLRQGTDTQYF